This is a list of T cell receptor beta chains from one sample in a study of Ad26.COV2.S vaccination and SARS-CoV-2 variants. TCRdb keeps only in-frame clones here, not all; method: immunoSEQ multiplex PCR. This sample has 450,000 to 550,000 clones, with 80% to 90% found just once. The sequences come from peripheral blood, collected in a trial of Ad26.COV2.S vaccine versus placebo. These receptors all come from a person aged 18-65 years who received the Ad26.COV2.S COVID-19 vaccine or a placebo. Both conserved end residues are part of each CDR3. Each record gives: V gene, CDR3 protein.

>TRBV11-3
CASSWTTISYNEQFF
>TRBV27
CASSLKGERSGYTF
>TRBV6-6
CASRERQGADEAFF
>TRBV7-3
CASASGGYNEQFF
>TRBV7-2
CASSYTGRNEKLFF
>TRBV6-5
CASSYRGQNTEAFF
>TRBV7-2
CASSLNQRGARYF
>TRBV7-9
CASSLVGSAGPASTDTQYF
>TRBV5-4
CASRSRPASTDTQYF
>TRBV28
CASSFGQRSSYEQYF
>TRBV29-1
CSVAGGSYNEQFF
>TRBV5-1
CASSLVMGTEAFF
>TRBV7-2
CASSLVYRPSGNTIYF
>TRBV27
CASSPEGGMGNEQFF
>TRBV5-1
CASSLRGERMNTEAFF
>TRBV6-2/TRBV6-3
CASSYRGENTEAFF